The source of this T cell receptor beta chain is a study of molecular identifiers for immune sequencing clone quantification. Study-level findings and limits: Clones exceeding 20 RNA copies carried over 97% of effector molecules but under 1% of naive-cell molecules.

The trim removed 5 bases at V and 3 bases at J, leaving 9 bases unmatched. From germline, CDR1 is SGHVS and CDR2 FQNEAQ. The CDR3 runs to 15 residues. TCRdb fed the PCR reads into MiXCR, producing one record per CDR3 protein. The sample contains about 640,000 distinct CDR3 sequences, 20% of which appear only once. There are many counts of this clonotype. Antigen: not known. This receptor was identified in a human donor in good health. Some libraries in this study had Jurkat cell RNA spiked in. V and J are TRBV7-8 and TRBJ1-1; 7 bases agree with TRBD1. Material for sequencing was naive CD8+ T cells from blood, with Jurkat cell RNA spiked in. Subset here: FACS-sorted CD8+CD4-CCR7+CD45RA+ naive T cells. CDR3 sequence (DNA): TGTGCCAGCAGCCCTAGAGGTACAGGGGACACTGAAGCTTTCTTT. Its protein is CASSPRGTGDTEAFF.